This is a list of T cell receptor beta chains from one sample in a study of identifying expanded T cells in peripheral blood. TCRdb's copy holds only in-frame clones and misses some; the assay was immunoSEQ multiplex PCR. The table lists around 120,000 clones, 86% of them singletons, with around 8.4% in the top ten. Material for sequencing was blood. The origin of the receptors is a person between 18 and 69 years old in good health. The CDR3 runs from the conserved cysteine through the conserved F or W. D genes are given only for firm matches. Clone size appears in some rows only: once, few, many, or a class for an expanded clone.

>TRBV5-1|TRBJ2-7|-|-
CASSLVGTSSYEQYF
TGCGCCAGCAGCTTGGTTGGTACTAGCTCCTACGAGCAGTACTTC
>TRBV19|TRBJ1-5|-|-
CASSIEGFNSNQPQHF
TGTGCCAGTAGTATAGAGGGATTTAATAGCAATCAGCCCCAGCATTTT
>TRBV7-3|TRBJ2-3|-|-
CASSLGGGSTQYF
TGTGCCAGCAGCTTGGGGGGAGGCAGTACGCAGTATTTT
>TRBV6-1|TRBJ1-1|-|-
CAGTRDSEAFF
TGTGCCGGCACCCGGGACTCTGAAGCTTTCTTT
>TRBV5-6|TRBJ1-1|-|-
CASSFSLLNTEAFF
TGTGCCAGCAGCTTCAGTCTTCTGAACACTGAAGCTTTCTTT
>TRBV2|TRBJ2-7|-|few
CASSEALGAPRGFEQYF
TGTGCCAGCAGTGAAGCGCTTGGGGCACCTAGAGGGTTCGAGCAGTACTTC
>TRBV28|TRBJ2-5|TRBD2|-
CATSPSGAQETQYF
TGTGCCACCTCCCCTAGCGGCGCCCAAGAGACCCAGTACTTC
>TRBV4-1|TRBJ2-5|-|-
CASSQDLEGTQYF
TGCGCCAGCAGCCAAGATTTAGAAGGGACCCAGTACTTC
>TRBV2|TRBJ2-7|TRBD1|-
CASSAGGYEQYF
TGTGCCAGCAGTGCAGGGGGCTACGAGCAGTACTTC
>TRBV12-5|TRBJ2-1|-|-
CASGLGDNEQFF
TGTGCTAGTGGTTTGGGGGACAATGAGCAGTTCTTC
>TRBV7-2|TRBJ2-7|-|-
CASSLVSYEQYF
TGTGCCAGCAGCTTAGTCTCCTACGAGCAGTACTTC
>TRBV4-3|TRBJ2-2|-|-
CASSQELGTRRATGELFF
TGCGCCAGCAGCCAAGAACTCGGGACCCGCAGGGCCACCGGGGAGCTGTTTTTT
>TRBV2|TRBJ1-1|-|-
CASIRTENTEAFF
TGTGCCAGCATAAGGACAGAGAACACTGAAGCTTTCTTT
>TRBV5-1|TRBJ1-1|-|-
CASSRGTDKNTEAFF
TGCGCCAGCAGCAGGGGGACGGATAAGAACACTGAAGCTTTCTTT
>TRBV4-2|TRBJ1-3|-|-
CASSQGPFSGNTIYF
TGTGCCAGCAGCCAAGGACCTTTTTCTGGAAACACCATATATTTT
>TRBV29-1|TRBJ2-3|TRBD2|-
CSAKRSLAGGPGTDTQYF
TGCAGCGCGAAAAGGTCACTAGCGGGAGGGCCAGGCACAGATACGCAGTATTTT
>TRBV13|TRBJ2-2|TRBD1|-
CASSSGQASKGELFF
TGTGCCAGCAGCTCAGGACAGGCGTCGAAGGGGGAGCTGTTTTTT
>TRBV10-3|TRBJ2-2|-|-
CAISERKTGHRGLRTGELFF
TGTGCCATCAGTGAGCGAAAAACAGGACATCGGGGTCTTAGAACCGGGGAGCTGTTTTTT
>TRBV5-1|TRBJ2-1|TRBD2|-
CASSPGLAGGRGDEQFF
TGCGCCAGCAGCCCGGGACTAGCGGGAGGGCGAGGAGATGAGCAGTTCTTC
>TRBV29-1|TRBJ1-1|TRBD1|-
CSVGTGGADTEAFF
TGCAGCGTTGGTACAGGGGGCGCGGACACTGAAGCTTTCTTT
>TRBV14|TRBJ1-5|-|-
CASSQSGGPQHF
TGTGCCAGCAGCCAAAGCGGGGGGCCCCAGCATTTT
>TRBV29-1|TRBJ1-4|-|-
CSTSGVSDEKLFF
TGCAGCACATCAGGGGTATCAGACGAAAAACTGTTTTTT
>TRBV5-8|TRBJ2-1|TRBD2|-
CASRPSGGSYNEQFF
TGTGCCAGCAGACCTAGCGGGGGCTCCTACAATGAGCAGTTCTTC
>TRBV19|TRBJ2-1|-|-
CASSMQGGLSYNEQFF
TGTGCCAGTAGTATGCAGGGGGGGCTCTCCTACAATGAGCAGTTCTTC
>TRBV19|TRBJ2-7|-|-
CASKTGQLRDEQYF
TGTGCCAGTAAGACAGGACAGTTACGGGACGAGCAGTACTTC
>TRBV5-1|TRBJ2-4|-|-
CASSLVPSAENIQYF
TGCGCCAGCAGCTTGGTTCCGAGTGCGGAAAACATTCAGTACTTC
>TRBV5-1|TRBJ2-3|TRBD2|-
CASSPGLARIIDTQYF
TGCGCCAGCAGCCCCGGACTAGCGAGGATTATAGATACGCAGTATTTT
>TRBV28|TRBJ2-3|-|-
CASIYSSPSTDTQYF
TGTGCCAGCATATATAGCAGCCCGAGCACAGATACGCAGTATTTT
>TRBV29-1|TRBJ1-3|-|-
CSVARAEGNTIYF
TGCAGCGTCGCCAGAGCCGAGGGAAACACCATATATTTT
>TRBV11-1|TRBJ2-1|TRBD2|-
CASRSGTSDNEQFF
TGTGCCAGCAGGAGTGGGACTAGCGATAACGAGCAGTTCTTC
>TRBV7-2|TRBJ2-1|TRBD2|once
CASSYLTGLAGTYNEQFF
TGTGCCAGCAGCTACCTGACTGGACTAGCCGGCACCTACAATGAGCAGTTCTTC
>TRBV7-2|TRBJ2-7|-|-
CASSFSRGTSYEQYF
TGTGCCAGCAGCTTCAGCAGGGGCACCTCCTACGAGCAGTACTTC
>TRBV6-5|TRBJ1-5|TRBD1|-
CASSRTGGLDQPQHF
TGTGCCAGCAGCCGGACAGGGGGCCTTGACCAGCCCCAGCATTTT
>TRBV4-2|TRBJ2-3|-|-
CASSQVGATDTQYF
TGTGCCAGCAGCCAAGTCGGAGCAACAGATACGCAGTATTTT
>TRBV6-1|TRBJ1-2|-|-
CASRTGSLYGYTF
TGTGCCAGCAGGACCGGGAGCCTCTATGGCTACACCTTC
>TRBV25-1|TRBJ2-3|-|-
CASSVTDTQYF
TGTGCCAGCAGTGTAACAGATACGCAGTATTTT
>TRBV6-5|TRBJ1-5|-|-
CASSTDGYSNQPQHF
TGTGCCAGCAGTACCGACGGCTATAGCAATCAGCCCCAGCATTTT
>TRBV7-2|TRBJ1-4|-|-
CASSREVEKLFF
TGTGCCAGCAGCCGCGAAGTTGAAAAACTGTTTTTT
>TRBV4-1|TRBJ2-7|TRBD2|-
CASSQVSGRANAYEQYF
TGCGCCAGCAGCCAAGTTAGCGGGAGGGCCAATGCGTACGAGCAGTACTTC
>TRBV5-4|TRBJ2-2|-|-
CASSFGRRYTGELFF
TGTGCCAGCAGCTTCGGACGGAGGTACACCGGGGAGCTGTTTTTT
>TRBV6-5|TRBJ2-7|TRBD1|-
CASSSGDSLIYEQYF
TGTGCCAGCAGCTCTGGGGACAGCCTTATTTACGAGCAGTACTTC
>TRBV18|TRBJ2-3|TRBD2|-
CASSPSGGSDTQYF
TGTGCCAGCTCCCCTAGCGGGGGGTCAGATACGCAGTATTTT
>TRBV6-1|TRBJ2-7|-|-
CASWGGRSYEQYF
TGTGCCAGTTGGGGGGGGCGCTCCTACGAGCAGTACTTC
>TRBV7-3|TRBJ1-2|-|-
CASSLIPGDGYTF
TGTGCCAGCAGCTTAATCCCAGGGGATGGCTACACCTTC
>TRBV27|TRBJ1-5|-|-
CASSSWPLGNQPQHF
TGTGCCAGCAGTTCATGGCCCCTCGGAAATCAGCCCCAGCATTTT
>TRBV5-6|TRBJ2-5|-|few
CASSFLRQEYF
TGTGCCAGCAGCTTCCTTAGGCAGGAGTACTTC
>TRBV21-1|TRBJ2-7|-|few
CASRTDTETYEQYF
TGTGCCAGCAGGACGGACACCGAAACCTACGAGCAGTACTTC
>TRBV6-1|TRBJ1-1|TRBD1|-
CASSEGRGWNTEAFF
TGTGCCAGCAGTGAAGGCAGGGGGTGGAACACTGAAGCTTTCTTT